This T cell receptor beta chain was identified in a study of Graves' ophthalmopathy and Graves' hyperthyroidism. This clonotype was counted a few times. Trimming shortened V by 6 bases and J by 12 bases, and 27 bases separated the two germline ends. The CDR3 spans 15 residues. Per germline, CDR1 MDHEN and CDR2 SYDVKM. CDR3 regions of TCR beta were amplified from RNA transcripts. After a first-round RT-PCR with HTBI primers, a second-round multiplex PCR was run. TCRdb redid the calling of the multiplex PCR reads with MiXCR, one entry per CDR3 protein. The top ten clones hold roughly 11% of a sample with some 1.1 million distinct CDR3 sequences, 35% to 40% of them seen once.

The sequenced sample was peripheral blood or thyroid tissue (not recorded which). The chain is built from TRBV28 and TRBJ2-7; a weak D match, TRBD2 (6 bases). The source of this sequence is an adult man with Graves' hyperthyroidism. The CDR3 sequence is CASRDGTERLRDLYF. Here the CDR3 DNA reads TGTGCCAGCAGGGACGGGACTGAGAGACTTAGGGATCTGTACTTC.